This T cell receptor (beta chain) derives from a study of T cell responses to AZD1222 COVID-19 vaccine. V shed 1 base and J shed 0 bases, with 4 bases lying between them. CDR1 is SEHNR, CDR2 FQNEAQ, per germline (reference sequence). This CDR3 is built from 14 residues. Measured with immunoSEQ multiplex PCR; TCRdb has only the in-frame clones, and not every one. The sample shows 120,000 or so clones, less than 95% of them seen only once. The receptor comes from an adult who received the AZD1222 COVID-19 vaccine. The chain employs TRBV7-9 and TRBJ1-5; D uncertain. The sequenced sample was peripheral blood, obtained 28 days after the second AZD1222 dose. The CDR3 spells CASSLGNSNQPQHF. CDR3 sequence (DNA): TGTGCCAGCAGCTTAGGCAATAGCAATCAGCCCCAGCATTTT.